Here is one T cell receptor beta chain with its context. What antigen it recognizes has not been identified. Base qualities were left out, and no much larger clone turns up one base away. TCRbeta CDR3 regions were amplified from genomic DNA using the immunoSEQ Assay, a bias-controlled multiplex PCR. From the authors' description of their analysis: The number of nucleated cells in each sample was estimated by amplification of reference gene primers within the assay. To quantify the absolute abundance of each unique TCRbeta CDR3 rearrangement, sequence reads were collapsed and filtered. For each sample, productive Simpson clonality was calculated by taking the square root of Simpson's diversity index across productive rearrangements. Held by TCRdb, this immuneACCESS table contains in-frame sequences only and omits some clones. Under half of the omission traces to an unresolved V gene where checked; the cause of the rest is unknown. The V and J calls and clone size are taken from that table; D and trimming were inferred from the DNA. The sample yields about 270,000 clones; approximately 90% were counted once. The ten largest clones capture about 3% of the sample.

This record comes from a study of blood T cell repertoires in COVID-19 (dated by TCRdb to 2020 to 2021). In terms of the full investigation: The collaborator samples originated in the United States, Italy and Spain and spanned the acute and convalescent phases of COVID-19. Where available, HLA class I and class II types were obtained from metadata supplied by the sample provider rather than from assay-based typing. Samples were obtained from the ongoing ImmuneRACE study (first 160 participants) and from over 1,000 subjects provided by 6 global collaborators. Sample metadata almost always included a de-identified subject ID, COVID-19 status, age in years and sex. The prospective study material was composed of cDNA or gDNA derived from T cells, B-cell-depleted T cells, or PBMCs. The dataset comprised deeply sampled blood TCRbeta repertoires from subjects exposed to, actively infected with, or recovered from COVID-19. A freely available public database, intended as a resource for researchers studying the immune response to SARS-CoV-2, is where the repertoires were released.

The CDR3 spans 14 residues, from the cysteine through the phenylalanine. Only CDR3 DNA remains: 42 bases, in frame from the first base. CDR1 and CDR2 are drawn from the germline V gene (reference sequence): MNHEY, SMNVEV. V is shortened by 3 bases, J by 4 bases, and the region joining them spans 10 bases. The investigation overall reported the following: How much clinical and demographic metadata was included differed by source and by participant, and the metadata was provided uncurated.

Participants in the prospective study were enrolled through a virtual design, were aged roughly 18 to 90 years, and lived in 20 to 30 United States geographic areas. To assign participants to cohorts, the prospective study relied on clinical history that participants themselves reported in a screening survey and a study questionnaire. Exposed participants were defined as having been in contact with someone with a PCR-confirmed or clinician-diagnosed COVID-19 case within 2 weeks of study entry. Mobile phlebotomists in the prospective study collected whole blood, serum and a nasopharyngeal or oropharyngeal swab from every participant. Additional blood draws and questionnaires over an approximately two-month period could optionally be provided by prospective study participants. Blood samples from the prospective study were shipped frozen or at room temperature prior to DNA extraction.

The rearranged segments are TRBV27 and TRBJ1-5; the D region possibly corresponds to TRBD1 (5 bases align). Sequences were obtained from PBMCs or T cells enriched from blood (not recorded which). This TCR derives from a man in his forties who had been exposed to COVID-19. Here the CDR3 is given as CASSFQGLNQPQHF. The DNA is as follows: TGTGCCAGCAGTTTCCAGGGTCTGAATCAGCCCCAGCATTTT.